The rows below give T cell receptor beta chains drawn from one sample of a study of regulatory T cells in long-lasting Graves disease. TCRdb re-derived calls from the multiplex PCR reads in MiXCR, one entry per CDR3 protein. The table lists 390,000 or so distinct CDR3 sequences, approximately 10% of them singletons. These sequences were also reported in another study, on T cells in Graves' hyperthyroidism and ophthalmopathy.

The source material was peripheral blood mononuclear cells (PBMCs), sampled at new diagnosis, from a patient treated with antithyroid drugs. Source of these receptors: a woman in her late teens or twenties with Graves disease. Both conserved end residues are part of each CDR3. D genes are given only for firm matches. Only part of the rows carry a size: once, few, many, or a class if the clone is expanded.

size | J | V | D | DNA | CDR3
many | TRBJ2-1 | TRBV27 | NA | TGTGCCAGCAGTTTCGGAAGGTACAATGAGCAGTTCTTC | CASSFGRYNEQFF
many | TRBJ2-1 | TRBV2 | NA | TGTGCCAGTGGACAGTTGGGCAGTGAGCAGTTCTTC | CASGQLGSEQFF
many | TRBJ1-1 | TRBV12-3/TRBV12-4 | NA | TGTGCCAGCAGTTCTCCTGCGCGCGAGGGTCTTCTGAGAGCTTTCTTT | CASSSPAREGLLRAFF
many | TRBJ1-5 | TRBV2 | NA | TGTGCCAGCAGTGAAGCGCTTCTGGGGAGCGGCAATCAGCCCCAGCATTTT | CASSEALLGSGNQPQHF
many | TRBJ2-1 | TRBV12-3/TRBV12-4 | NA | TGTGCCAGCAGAACACAGGACCTAACCTACAATGAGCAGTTCTTC | CASRTQDLTYNEQFF
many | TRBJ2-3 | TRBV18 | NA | TGTGCCAGCTCACTCAGCAGGGGTAGCGCAGATACGCAGTATTTT | CASSLSRGSADTQYF
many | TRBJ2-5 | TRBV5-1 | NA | TGCGCCAGCAGTGGGCGGGGAGAGGAGACCCAGTACTTC | CASSGRGEETQYF
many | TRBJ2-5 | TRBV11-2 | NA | TGTGCCAGCAGCTTATCGCGGGCTAGCAGCGCACAAGAGACCCAGTACTTC | CASSLSRASSAQETQYF
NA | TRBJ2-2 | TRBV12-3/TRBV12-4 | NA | TGTGCCAGCAGTGGGGGAACCAACACCGGGGAGCTGTTTTTT | CASSGGTNTGELFF
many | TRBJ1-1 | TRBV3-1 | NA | TGTGCCAGCAGCCAAGGAAAGGACACTGAAGCTTTCTTT | CASSQGKDTEAFF
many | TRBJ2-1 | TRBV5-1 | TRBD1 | TGCGCCAGCAGCTTCCGGGTTTACAGGGGGCCCAATGAGCAGTTCTTC | CASSFRVYRGPNEQFF
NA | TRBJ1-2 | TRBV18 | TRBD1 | TGTGCCAGCTCACCATTCGGGACAGGGGTAGATGGCTACACCTTC | CASSPFGTGVDGYTF
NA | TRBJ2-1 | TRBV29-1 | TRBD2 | TGCAGCGCCACGCCATGGACTAGCGGGAGACCAAGCAATGAGCAGTTCTTC | CSATPWTSGRPSNEQFF
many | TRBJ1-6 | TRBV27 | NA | TGTGCCAGCAGTTTATCGGGGGGCCGAACACCCCTCCACTTT | CASSLSGGRTPLHF
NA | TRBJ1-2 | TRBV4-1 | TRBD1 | TGCGCCAGCAGCCAAGGCATTTTATCCGGGACAGTGTATGGCTACACCTTC | CASSQGILSGTVYGYTF
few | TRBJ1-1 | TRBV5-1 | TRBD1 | TGCGCCAGCAGCTCCCGAACGACAGGGTTGAACACTGAAGCTTTCTTT | CASSSRTTGLNTEAFF
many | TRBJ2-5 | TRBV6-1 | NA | TGTGCCAGCAGTGCCCGGAGGTTCGAAGAGACCCAGTACTTC | CASSARRFEETQYF
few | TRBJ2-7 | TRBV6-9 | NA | TGTGCCAGCAGTTACTCCCAGTTTACGAGGATGGGGCAGGACGAGCAGTACTTC | CASSYSQFTRMGQDEQYF
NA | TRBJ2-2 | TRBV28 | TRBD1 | TGTGCCAGCTGGGACAGTGCCGGCGGGGAGCTGTTTTTT | CASWDSAGGELFF
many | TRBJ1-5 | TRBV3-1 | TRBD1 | TGTGCCAGCAGCCAGGGGACAGGGTATGGCAATCAGCCCCAGCATTTT | CASSQGTGYGNQPQHF
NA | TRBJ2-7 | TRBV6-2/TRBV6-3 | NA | TGTGCCAGCAGTGAAACAGGGAGGGTCCACGAGCAGTACTTC | CASSETGRVHEQYF
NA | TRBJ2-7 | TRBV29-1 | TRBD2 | TGCAGCGCCGACCTAGGGGCGCGGGAGGGCCGGTACGAGCAGTACTTC | CSADLGAREGRYEQYF
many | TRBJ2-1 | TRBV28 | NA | TGTGCCAGCACCGACCGACTAGTTATCGATGAGCAGTTCTTC | CASTDRLVIDEQFF
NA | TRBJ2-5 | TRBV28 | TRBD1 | TGTGCCAGCAGTTCCCCCGTGACAGGGGGCGGTGAGACCCAGTACTTC | CASSSPVTGGGETQYF
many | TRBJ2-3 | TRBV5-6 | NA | TGTGCCAGCAGCCGGGGTTCGGGACTCCTCACAGATACGCAGTATTTT | CASSRGSGLLTDTQYF
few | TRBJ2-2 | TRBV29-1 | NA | TGCAGCGTTGAATGGAGGCAAGGGGAGGCAACCGGGGAGCTGTTTTTT | CSVEWRQGEATGELFF
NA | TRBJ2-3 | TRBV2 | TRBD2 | TGTGCCAGCAGTGAGACTAGCGCCACAGATACGCAGTATTTT | CASSETSATDTQYF
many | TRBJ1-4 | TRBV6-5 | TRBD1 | TGTGCCAGCAGTTATGGAACAGGGGGAGTTGAAAAACTGTTTTTT | CASSYGTGGVEKLFF
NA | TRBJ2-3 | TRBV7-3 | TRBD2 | TGTGCCAGCAGCTTAACGGCGGGAGGCCTGACAGATACGCAGTATTTT | CASSLTAGGLTDTQYF
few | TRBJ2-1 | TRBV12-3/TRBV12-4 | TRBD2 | TGTGCCAGCAGGCTAGCGGGAGGAGAGGACTACAATGAGCAGTTCTTC | CASRLAGGEDYNEQFF
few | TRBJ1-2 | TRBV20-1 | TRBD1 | TGCAGTGCTCCGACAGGGTCTGGCTACACCTTC | CSAPTGSGYTF
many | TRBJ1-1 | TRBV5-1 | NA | TGCGCCAGCAGCTTTTACCCCCGCGAATCTGAAGCTTTCTTT | CASSFYPRESEAFF
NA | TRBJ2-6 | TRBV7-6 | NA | TGTGCCAGCAGCCCAGAGAGAATCAACGCCCCCCCCGGACACTCTGGGGCCAACGTCCTGACTTTC | CASSPERINAPPGHSGANVLTF
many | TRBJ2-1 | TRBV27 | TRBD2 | TGTGCCAGCAGTTCTCTTAGCGGGACCTACAATGAGCAGTTCTTC | CASSSLSGTYNEQFF
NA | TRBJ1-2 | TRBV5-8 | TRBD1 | TGTGCCAGCAAAAGTCGAAGGGCAGGGGGCTCCTCTAACTATGGCTACACCTTC | CASKSRRAGGSSNYGYTF
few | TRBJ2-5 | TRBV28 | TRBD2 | TGTGCCAGCAGAGCGGGGCCGGGGTTCAATACGCGGTATTTT | CASRAGPGFNTRYF
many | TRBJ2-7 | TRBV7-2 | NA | TGTGCCAGCAGCTTATTAGCGGAGTCCTACGAGCAGTACTTC | CASSLLAESYEQYF
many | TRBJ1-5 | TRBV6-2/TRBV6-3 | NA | TGTGCCAGCAGTTACTCAGTCAGCCAGGCCATTTATCAGCCCCAGCATTTT | CASSYSVSQAIYQPQHF
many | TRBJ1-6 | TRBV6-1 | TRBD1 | TGTGCCAGCAGACCTCCCGGGACAGCCGTCTCACCCCTCCACTTT | CASRPPGTAVSPLHF
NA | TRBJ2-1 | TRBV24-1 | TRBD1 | TGTGCCACCAGTGACTATTCGCCCGGGACCCGACAGGGAAACAATGAGCAGTTCTTC | CATSDYSPGTRQGNNEQFF
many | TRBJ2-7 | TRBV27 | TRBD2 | TGTGCCAGCAGCCTTTATAGCAGACTAGCGGGGGGCTACGAGCAGTACTTC | CASSLYSRLAGGYEQYF